This T cell receptor (beta chain) was recovered during a study of shared clonotypes between healthy human individuals. The test was conducted at deep level. TCRdb's copy holds only in-frame clones and misses some; the assay was immunoSEQ multiplex PCR. Among hundreds of thousands of clones listed, over 65% were seen once. Every one of the donors was a Caucasian adult that lived in Nashville, Tennessee. Sequencing was carried out using PBMCs. The source of this sequence is a woman aged 40 to 49 in good health. Some clones in this sample may be carry-over from other donors' samples.

CDR3 DNA sequence: TGTGCCAGCAGTGAAGGGTGGGACGAGCAGTACTTC. This translates into CASSEGWDEQYF. The chain links TRBV2 to TRBJ2-7; the D is unclear. The V end lost 1 base, the J end lost 5 bases, and 6 bases lay between the germline ends. The CDR3 totals 12 residues. Germline CDR1 is SNHLY and CDR2 is FYNNEI.